The 11 T cell receptor beta chains given below trace back to one sample, sequenced in a study of T cell responses to AZD1222 COVID-19 vaccine (TCRdb year 2021). The library was prepared using the immunoSEQ multiplex PCR assay. TCRdb provides this immuneACCESS table in a form limited to in-frame rearrangements. Some clones are lacking; in checked studies, under half of them reflect an unresolved V gene, and why the rest are absent is not known. The sample records just under 55,000 clones, around nine tenths of which are singletons. The top ten constitute 3% to 4% of the sample. The time point label here, explained by the study, means: baseline before first vaccination. The material was peripheral blood, obtained on day 0 of AZD1222 vaccination. The receptors were gathered from an adult in good health.

This chain joins TRBV3-1 (or the pseudogene TRBV3-2) and TRBJ1-2; unclear D gene. CDR1 is LGHDT, CDR2 YNNKEL, per germline (reference sequence). Between the trimmed V and J ends, which lost 1 base and 1 base, there was a span of 4 bases. CDR3 length: 13 amino acids. The CDR3: CASSQGGNYGYTF. The CDR3 coding sequence is TGTGCCAGCAGCCAAGGGGGTAACTATGGCTACACCTTC.

The genes are TRBV19 and TRBJ1-3; maybe TRBD1 (5 bases). V lost 10 bases, J lost 2 bases, and 24 bases lay in between. The CDR3 loop spans 17 amino acids. Germline CDR1 is LNHDA and CDR2 is SQIVND (reference sequence). The CDR3 sequence is CATLSGRVVSAGNTIYF. CDR3 bases: TGTGCCACCCTCTCCGGCAGGGTAGTAAGTGCTGGAAACACCATATATTTT. Filled out from reference TRBV19 and TRBJ1-3, the complete variable domain reads DGGITQSPKYLFRKEGQNVTLSCEQNLNHDAMYWYRQDPGQGLRLIYYSQIVNDFQKGDIAEGYSVSREKKESFPLTVTSAQKNPTAFYLCATLSGRVVSAGNTIYFGEGSWLTVV.

The chain has TRBV5-6 and TRBJ1-6; 7 bases are shared with TRBD1. The CDR3 runs to 14 residues. V lost 5 bases, J lost 11 bases, and 10 bases stayed unmatched. Germline CDR1 and CDR2: SGHDT and YYEEEE. CDR3 bases: TGTGCCAGCAGTCGGGACAGTGTAAGTCCACCCCTCCACTTT. Translated, it gives CASSRDSVSPPLHF.

The chain combines TRBV30 with TRBJ2-7; tentatively, D is TRBD1 or TRBD2 (5 bases each). Germline loops: CDR1 GTSNPN, CDR2 SVGIG (reference sequence). Trimming took off 0 bases at V and 0 bases at J, with 9 bases between the two ends. This CDR3 has 14 residues. CDR3: CAWSVKGSSYEQYF. The CDR3 DNA is TGTGCCTGGAGTGTAAAGGGGAGCTCCTACGAGCAGTACTTC.

The sample holds one count of this clone. The CDR3 coding sequence is TGTGCCAGCAGTCATGGACAGGGTCGGAACTATGGCTACACCTTC. This encodes CASSHGQGRNYGYTF. The chain joins TRBV6-5 to TRBJ1-2, with 8 nucleotides matching TRBD1. V lost 5 bases and J lost 2; bases outside the gene matches: 7. Germline assignment: CDR1 MNHEY and CDR2 SVGAGI. The CDR3 sequence is 15 residues long.

This clone has a handful of counts. V usage is TRBV6-5 and J usage is TRBJ1-2; the D gene is possibly TRBD1 (5 bases). V was clipped by 7 bases and J by 4 bases, with 13 bases between them. Germline assignment: CDR1 MNHEY and CDR2 SVGAGI. The CDR3 extends over 13 amino acids. The CDR3 bases are TGTGCCAGCATTAACGGGACCAGCTATGGCTACACCTTC. It specifies CASINGTSYGYTF.

This rearrangement joins TRBV7-9 to TRBJ1-5; no clear D. The CDR3 runs to 13 residues. Germline V CDR1 and CDR2: SEHNR, FQNEAQ (reference sequence). V lost 5 bases to trimming and J lost 1 base, with 6 bases between them. The CDR3 region is CASSPDSNQPQHF. The DNA of the CDR3 is TGTGCCAGCAGCCCTGACAGCAATCAGCCCCAGCATTTT.

This clone showed up just a few times. V and J are TRBV29-1 and TRBJ1-1; D is unclear. The ends were cut back, 4 bases at V and 0 bases at J, with 9 bases in the middle. CDR1 and CDR2 (germline): SQVTM, ANQGSEA. This CDR3 is 13 amino acids long. CDR3 sequence (DNA): TGCAGCGTTGCCGCACAGATGAACACTGAAGCTTTCTTT. This codes for CSVAAQMNTEAFF.

The chain recombines TRBV19 with TRBJ1-5, with 7 nucleotides matching TRBD1. This CDR3 has 16 amino acids. V was pared by 3 bases and J by 2 bases, with 7 bases of the junction left unmatched. Germline lookup yields CDR1 LNHDA and CDR2 SQIVND (reference sequence). In nucleotides, the CDR3 is TGTGCCAGTAGTATGGTCCCAGGGGGTCGCAATCAGCCCCAGCATTTT. Amino acids: CASSMVPGGRNQPQHF. Supplemented by reference TRBV19 and TRBJ1-5, the full variable domain reads DGGITQSPKYLFRKEGQNVTLSCEQNLNHDAMYWYRQDPGQGLRLIYYSQIVNDFQKGDIAEGYSVSREKKESFPLTVTSAQKNPTAFYLCASSMVPGGRNQPQHFGDGTRLSIL.

This chain joins TRBV6-5 and TRBJ2-3; possibly TRBD1 or TRBD2 for D (5 bases each). The germline V gene encodes CDR1 MNHEY and CDR2 SVGAGI. This CDR3 is built from 14 residues. Trimming cost V 8 bases and J 4 bases, with 16 bases left between them. CDR3 nucleotide sequence: TGTGCCAGCTTCGAGGGGATTGGGTCAGATACGCAGTATTTT. Translation: CASFEGIGSDTQYF.

CDR3 residues: CASSQVGGSSNQPQHF. The CDR3 nucleotides are TGTGCCAGCAGCCAAGTGGGCGGGAGTAGCAATCAGCCCCAGCATTTT. The J gene is TRBJ1-5, the V gene TRBV4-2; unclear D gene. CDR3 length equals 16 residues. Between the trimmed V and J ends, which lost 1 base and 0 bases, there was a span of 10 bases. Germline V gene sequence: CDR1 LGHNA, CDR2 YNFKEQ.